The source of this TCR beta chain is a study of graft-versus-host responses after intestinal transplantation. Study context: Multivisceral, liver-intestinal, or isolated intestinal transplants were received by the recipients. Whole-study results and caveats: Among recipient marrow samples, GvH clones were found; some appeared first in ileum or blood. Graft-donor T cell macrochimerism in patients accompanied high graft-versus-host to host-versus-graft clonal ratios in allografts. Circulating GvH clone levels at their peak were associated with HvG declines (early post-transplant).

Measured with immunoSEQ multiplex PCR; TCRdb has only the in-frame clones, and not every one. The table records about 38,000 clones, 83% of them present only once. The CDR3 is 11 amino acids. Per germline, CDR1 DFQATT and CDR2 SNEGSKA (reference sequence). The ends were cut back, 5 bases at V and 4 bases at J, with 8 bases in the middle. Points on this clone: Its specificity is not known.

This TCR was sampled from a human patient who received an intestinal transplant, so some T cells may come from the graft donor. This specimen consisted of PBMCs, obtained roughly 1,000 days after transplant. This chain joins TRBV20-1 and TRBJ2-5; no reliable D call. The CDR3: CSASPAETQYF. In nucleotides, the CDR3 is TGCAGTGCTTCCCCCGCAGAGACCCAGTACTTC.